Listed here are 23 T cell receptor beta chains from one sample, sequenced in a study of a mutant IDH1 vaccine in newly diagnosed glioma. Clones were sequenced by immunoSEQ multiplex PCR, and TCRdb holds only the in-frame ones, with some missing. Of tens of thousands of clones in the sample, 80% to 90% are singletons; the top ten hold approximately 2.5%. The time point was: baseline, week 1 (first vaccination visit). The treatment is: pre-vaccination baseline after standard-of-care therapy. Sequenced here: PBMCs, sampled from a glioma patient treated with radiotherapy, temozolomide or both. These receptors were taken from a man aged 35 to 55 with glioma.

The genes are TRBV6-5 and TRBJ2-2; D might be TRBD1 (6 bases). Looked up from germline, CDR1 is MNHEY and CDR2 is SVGAGI. The CDR3 is 14 residues long. V lost 4 bases to trimming and J lost 4 bases, with 10 bases between them. The CDR3, as DNA: TGTGCCAGCAGTTCGGGGACATTCACCGGGGAGCTGTTTTTT. Its translation: CASSSGTFTGELFF.

V usage is TRBV15 and J usage is TRBJ2-1, with D unclear. The germline V gene encodes CDR1 LNHNV and CDR2 YYDKDF (reference sequence). Deletions cut 0 bases from V and 5 bases from J, with 8 bases between. The CDR3 runs 14 residues. The CDR3 spells CATSREWLNNEQFF. DNA for the CDR3: TGTGCCACCAGCAGAGAATGGCTTAACAATGAGCAGTTCTTC.

This chain links TRBV7-8 with TRBJ2-7; D assignment may be TRBD1 or TRBD2 (5 bases each). The CDR3 runs to 15 residues. Trimming pared 7 bases from V and 6 bases from J, leaving 22 bases between. Germline lookup yields CDR1 SGHVS and CDR2 FQNEAQ. Here the CDR3 DNA reads TGTGCCAGCACCCCAGCTCCGAGGGGCACGGGCGAGCAGTACTTC. Translation gives CASTPAPRGTGEQYF.

J is TRBJ2-1 and V is TRBV6-5; TRBD1 agrees at 9 bases. The CDR3 spans 15 residues. The V segment lost 6 bases and the J segment 2 bases; nucleotides outside the gene matches: 5. In germline, CDR1 is MNHEY, CDR2 SVGAGI. CDR3 sequence reads: CASSSDRGTYNEQFF. CDR3 coding DNA: TGTGCCAGCAGCTCCGACAGGGGGACCTACAATGAGCAGTTCTTC.

This chain joins TRBV4-1 and TRBJ1-5; 8 bases fit TRBD1. The CDR3 is made up of 15 amino acids. In germline, CDR1 is MGHRA, CDR2 YSYEKL. J lost 5 bases, V lost 4 bases, and 7 bases had no gene match. The CDR3 DNA is TGCGCCAGCAGCCCACAGGGACAGGACGATCAGCCCCAGCATTTT. It codes for CASSPQGQDDQPQHF.

The chain links TRBV5-6 to TRBJ1-3, with 8 bases that match TRBD1. Looked up from germline, CDR1 is SGHDT and CDR2 is YYEEEE. This CDR3 comprises 14 residues. V lost 4 bases, J lost 7 bases, and 7 bases stayed unmatched. CDR3 in DNA: TGTGCCAGCAGCAGTGACAGGGGATTCAACACCATATATTTT. Encoded protein: CASSSDRGFNTIYF.

This sequence joins TRBV19 and TRBJ2-1; possible D gene TRBD2, 5 bases. The CDR3 runs to 17 residues. In germline, CDR1 is LNHDA, CDR2 SQIVND (reference sequence). V lost 5 bases and J lost 4, with 21 bases in between. CDR3 residues: CASSDVAGPRIYNEQFF. CDR3 sequence (DNA): TGTGCCAGTAGTGATGTTGCGGGCCCCCGAATTTACAATGAGCAGTTCTTC.

This chain uses TRBV19 with TRBJ1-2, with 9 bases lining up with TRBD1. This CDR3 contains 15 residues. With 4 bases clipped from V and 4 bases from J, the junction kept 7 bases outside the gene matches. The germline V gene has CDR1 LNHDA and CDR2 SQIVND (reference sequence). CDR3: CASSKDRGYGYGYTF. CDR3 in DNA: TGTGCCAGTAGTAAGGACAGGGGATACGGCTATGGCTACACCTTC.

The chain uses TRBV6-4 and TRBJ1-1; no reliable D call. Germline lookup yields CDR1 MRHNA and CDR2 SNTAGT. The CDR3 spans 13 residues. V dropped 4 bases and J dropped 2 bases, with 8 bases sitting between them. The CDR3: CASSARINTEAFF. In DNA, the CDR3 is TGTGCCAGCAGTGCACGGATTAACACTGAAGCTTTCTTT.

In its sample, this clone was seen once. This chain uses TRBV13 with TRBJ2-7, with 10 bases fitting TRBD2. In germline, CDR1 is PRHDT, CDR2 FYEKMQ (reference sequence). The CDR3 contains 15 residues. V was clipped by 1 base and J by 2 bases; unmatched bases: 2. CDR3 residues: CASSLVAGGTYEQYF. For the CDR3, the DNA is TGTGCCAGCAGCTTAGTAGCGGGGGGAACCTACGAGCAGTACTTC. Filled out from reference TRBV13 and TRBJ2-7, the complete variable domain reads AAGVIQSPRHLIKEKRETATLKCYPIPRHDTVYWYQQGPGQDPQFLISFYEKMQSDKGSIPDRFSAQQFSDYHSELNMSSLELGDSALYFCASSLVAGGTYEQYFGPGTRLTVT.

The genes are TRBV7-9 and TRBJ2-2; unclear D gene. CDR1 is SEHNR, CDR2 FQNEAQ, per germline (reference sequence). The CDR3 extends over 14 amino acids. V lost 4 bases, J lost 4 bases, and 10 bases lay in between. Written as DNA, the CDR3 is TGTGCCAGCAGCTCCACAGTGGTCACCGGGGAGCTGTTTTTT. This encodes CASSSTVVTGELFF.

This chain connects TRBV18 to TRBJ1-5; TRBD1 aligns across 10 bases. The V gene end was trimmed by 1 base and the J gene end by 7 bases; junction bases not matched to a gene: 4. Germline values: CDR1 KGHSH, CDR2 LQKENI. The CDR3 is 15 residues long. The CDR3 DNA reads as TGTGCCAGCTCACCACGGACAGGGGGGGACCAGCCCCAGCATTTT. It yields the protein CASSPRTGGDQPQHF.

The gene calls are TRBV6-1 and TRBJ1-3, with a possible D match to TRBD1 (6 bases). This CDR3 comprises 16 residues. Germline loops: CDR1 MNHNS, CDR2 SASEGT. The V end lost 2 bases, the J end lost 9 bases, and 20 bases lay between the germline ends. The CDR3 region has the DNA TGTGCCAGCAGTGAATTTGAGGGGGGGAAACGAAGCACCATATATTTT. Translated: CASSEFEGGKRSTIYF.

The genes are TRBV7-2 and TRBJ2-1, with 13 positions matching TRBD2. Germline CDR1 is SGHTA and CDR2 is FQGNSA. V was clipped by 5 bases and J by 12 bases; unmatched bases: 7. This CDR3 spans 14 amino acids. CDR3 nucleotide sequence: TGTGCCAGCAGCCCATACACTAGCGGGAGGGCGCAGTTCTTC. Translation gives CASSPYTSGRAQFF. Looking up the rest from reference TRBV7-2 and TRBJ2-1 gives the full variable domain: GAGVSQSPSNKVTEKGKDVELRCDPISGHTALYWYRQSLGQGLEFLIYFQGNSAPDKSGLPSDRFSAERTGGSVSTLTIQRTQQEDSAVYLCASSPYTSGRAQFFGPGTRLTVL.

The rearrangement joins TRBV11-2 to TRBJ1-2, with D possibly matching TRBD1 (5 bases). With 5 bases removed from V and 2 bases from J, the gap between germline ends came to 12 bases. Germline V CDR1 and CDR2: SGHAT, FQNNGV. The CDR3 has 14 residues. The CDR3: CASSTGLVNYGYTF. CDR3 coding DNA: TGTGCCAGCAGCACGGGACTCGTGAACTATGGCTACACCTTC.

The V and J genes are TRBV7-8 and TRBJ2-2; D is perhaps TRBD2 (6 bases). Germline assignment: CDR1 SGHVS and CDR2 FQNEAQ. The V end was cut by 5 bases, the J end by 1 base, with 14 bases between. This CDR3 is built from 16 residues. The CDR3 protein is CASSPPWGLNTGELFF. In nucleotides, the CDR3 is TGTGCCAGCAGCCCCCCCTGGGGACTGAACACCGGGGAGCTGTTTTTT.

This rearrangement joins TRBV5-1 to TRBJ2-5; a weak D match, TRBD2 (6 bases). Per the germline V gene, CDR1 is SGHRS and CDR2 is YFSETQ. The CDR3 runs to 14 residues. Trimming took off 0 bases at V and 4 bases at J, with 10 bases between the two ends. For the CDR3, the DNA is TGCGCCAGCAGCTTGGCCGGGGGAGGAGAGACCCAGTACTTC. It codes for CASSLAGGGETQYF. The variable domain in full, with the rest retrieved from reference TRBV5-1 and TRBJ2-5, is KAGVTQTPRYLIKTRGQQVTLSCSPISGHRSVSWYQQTPGQGLQFLFEYFSETQRNKGNFPGRFSGRQFSNSRSEMNVSTLELGDSALYLCASSLAGGGETQYFGPGTRLLVL.

The chain couples TRBV25-1 to TRBJ2-6; 7 nucleotides line up with TRBD1. The germline gives CDR1 MGHDK, CDR2 SYGVNS. V shed 2 bases and J 2 bases; nucleotides not matched to a gene: 6. CDR3 length: 17 amino acids. CDR3 bases: TGTGCCAGCAGTGAACCGACAGGGCGAACTGGGGCCAACGTCCTGACTTTC. Amino acid sequence: CASSEPTGRTGANVLTF.

The gene calls are TRBV7-2 and TRBJ2-1; 8 bases match TRBD2. From germline, CDR1 is SGHTA and CDR2 FQGNSA. CDR3 size: 14 residues. V shed 4 bases, J shed 6 bases, and the junction held 5 bases outside the gene matches. The CDR3 protein is CASSSGLVSNEQFF. The CDR3 nucleotides are TGTGCCAGCAGCTCGGGACTAGTCTCCAATGAGCAGTTCTTC.

This clone occurred a few times. V and J are TRBV1 and TRBJ2-2; the table's D gene call, TRBD2, was not cross checked with the DNA. TRBV1 is assigned pseudogene status. CDR3 length equals 18 residues. The CDR3 loop is CTTGLAGGSPEKAGELFF. In DNA, the CDR3 is TGCACCACTGGACTAGCGGGAGGATCCCCTGAAAAGGCCGGGGAGCTGTTTTTT.

A single count supports this clone. This chain uses TRBV9 with TRBJ2-3, with TRBD2 as a possible D gene (6 bases). This CDR3 has 15 amino acids. The germline gives CDR1 SGDLS, CDR2 YYNGEE. Deletions cut 3 bases from V and 1 base from J, with 12 bases between. The CDR3: CASSASERGTDTQYF. CDR3 sequence (DNA): TGTGCCAGCAGCGCATCAGAGCGGGGCACAGATACGCAGTATTTT.

This rearrangement joins TRBV4-1 to TRBJ2-7, with 11 bases lining up with TRBD2. With V trimmed by 9 bases and J by 4 bases, 5 bases remained unmatched. In germline, CDR1 is MGHRA, CDR2 YSYEKL. This CDR3 has 13 amino acids. The DNA for the CDR3 is TGCGCCAGTCGGCCTAGCGGGAGGTACGAGCAGTACTTC. Protein product: CASRPSGRYEQYF.

The chain employs TRBV27 and TRBJ2-3; D remains unclear. The V gene lost 4 bases and the J gene lost 5 bases, with 7 bases spanning the gap. Germline V gene lookup returns CDR1 MNHEY and CDR2 SMNVEV (reference sequence). This CDR3 comprises 12 residues. This CDR3 is CASSYNRDTQYF. CDR3 bases: TGTGCCAGCAGTTATAATAGAGATACGCAGTATTTT.